This record covers a single TCR beta chain. The target antigen is unknown. TCRdb's table, derived via immunoSEQ multiplex PCR, lists solely in-frame clones and lacks some. The data show about 51,000 clones, roughly 78% seen once. Stated time point: week 5, during vaccination. Every vaccine dose comprised 300 ug of mutant IDH1 20-mer peptide plus topical imiquimod. The source of the sample is a study of a mutant IDH1 vaccine in newly diagnosed glioma. For the study at large: During weeks 1, 3, 5, 7, 11, 15, 19 and 23, patients received eight vaccinations. Treated patients were approximately 62% male, approximately 40% female, mean age roughly 39 years.

Looked up from germline, CDR1 is SGDLS and CDR2 is YYNGEE. The V gene lost 4 bases and the J gene lost 2 bases, with 10 bases spanning the gap. This CDR3 comprises 14 residues. The sample was PBMCs, taken from a glioma patient whose treatment included an IDH1 peptide vaccine. The chain has TRBV9 and TRBJ2-1; D gene ambiguous. The TCR comes from a woman aged 35 to 49 with glioma. The CDR3 loop reads CASSKGGTYNEQFF. DNA of the CDR3: TGTGCCAGCAGCAAAGGTGGTACCTACAATGAGCAGTTCTTC.